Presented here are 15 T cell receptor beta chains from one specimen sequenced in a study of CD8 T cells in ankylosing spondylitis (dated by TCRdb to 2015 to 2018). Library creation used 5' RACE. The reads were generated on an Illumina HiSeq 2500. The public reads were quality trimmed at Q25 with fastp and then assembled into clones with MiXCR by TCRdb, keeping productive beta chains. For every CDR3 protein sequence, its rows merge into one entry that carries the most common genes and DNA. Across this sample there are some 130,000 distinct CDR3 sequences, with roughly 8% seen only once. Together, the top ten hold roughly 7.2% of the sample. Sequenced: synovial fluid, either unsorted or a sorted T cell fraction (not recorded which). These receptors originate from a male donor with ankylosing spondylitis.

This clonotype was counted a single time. The CDR3 bases are TGCGCCAGCAGCCCGGGGACAGGGGGTACCTACAATGAGCAGTTCTTC. It specifies CASSPGTGGTYNEQFF. The genes are TRBV5-1 and TRBJ2-1; 11 positions agree with TRBD1. Looked up from germline, CDR1 is SGHRS and CDR2 is YFSETQ. The V and J ends lost 4 bases and 2 bases, in that order; junction bases with no gene match: 5. The CDR3 contains 16 residues.

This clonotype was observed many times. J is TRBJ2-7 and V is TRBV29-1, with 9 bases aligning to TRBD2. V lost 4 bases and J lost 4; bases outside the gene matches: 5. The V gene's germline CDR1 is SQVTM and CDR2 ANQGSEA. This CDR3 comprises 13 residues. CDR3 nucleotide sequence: TGCAGCGTTGCAGCGGGGGGTCGTTACGAGCAGTACTTC. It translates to CSVAAGGRYEQYF.

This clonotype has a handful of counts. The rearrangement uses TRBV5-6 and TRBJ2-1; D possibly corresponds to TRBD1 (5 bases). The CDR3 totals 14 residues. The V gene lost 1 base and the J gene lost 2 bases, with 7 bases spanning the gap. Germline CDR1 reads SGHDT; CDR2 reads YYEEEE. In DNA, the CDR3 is TGTGCCAGCAGCTTGATAGGGGCCTACAATGAGCAGTTCTTC. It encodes CASSLIGAYNEQFF.

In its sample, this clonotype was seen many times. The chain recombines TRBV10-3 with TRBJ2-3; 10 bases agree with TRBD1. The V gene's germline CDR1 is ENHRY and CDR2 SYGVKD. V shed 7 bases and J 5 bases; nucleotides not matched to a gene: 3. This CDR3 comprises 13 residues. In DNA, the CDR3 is TGTGCCATCAAAGGGACAGGGGTAGATACGCAGTATTTT. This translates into CAIKGTGVDTQYF.

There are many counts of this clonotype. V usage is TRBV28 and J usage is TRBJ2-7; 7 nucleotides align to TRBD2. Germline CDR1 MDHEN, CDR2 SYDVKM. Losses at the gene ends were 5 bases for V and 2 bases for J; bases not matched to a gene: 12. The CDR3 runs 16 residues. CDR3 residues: CASSLSPGEGPYEQYF. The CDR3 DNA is TGTGCCAGCAGTCTATCCCCCGGGGAGGGGCCCTACGAGCAGTACTTC.

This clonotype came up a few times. CDR3: CASSLGLRGHETQYF. The CDR3 nucleotides are TGTGCCAGCAGTTTGGGCCTCAGGGGGCACGAGACCCAGTACTTC. The rearrangement links TRBV12-3 or TRBV12-4 to TRBJ2-5, with 8 bases identical to TRBD1. This CDR3 region has 15 residues. Unmatched junction bases numbered 8, after V lost 3 bases and J lost 5 bases.

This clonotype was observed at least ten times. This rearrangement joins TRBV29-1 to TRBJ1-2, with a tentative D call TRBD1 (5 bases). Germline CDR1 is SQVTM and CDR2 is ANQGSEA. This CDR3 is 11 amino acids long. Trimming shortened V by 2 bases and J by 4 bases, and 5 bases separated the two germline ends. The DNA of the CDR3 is TGCAGCGTTGAAACAGGCTATGGCTACACCTTC. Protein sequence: CSVETGYGYTF.

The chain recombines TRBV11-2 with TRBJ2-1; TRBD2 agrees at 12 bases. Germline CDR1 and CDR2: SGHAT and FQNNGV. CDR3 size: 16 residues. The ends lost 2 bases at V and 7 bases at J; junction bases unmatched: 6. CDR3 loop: CASSLRASGGANEQFF. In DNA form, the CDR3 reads TGTGCCAGCAGCTTAAGGGCTAGCGGGGGGGCAAATGAGCAGTTCTTC.

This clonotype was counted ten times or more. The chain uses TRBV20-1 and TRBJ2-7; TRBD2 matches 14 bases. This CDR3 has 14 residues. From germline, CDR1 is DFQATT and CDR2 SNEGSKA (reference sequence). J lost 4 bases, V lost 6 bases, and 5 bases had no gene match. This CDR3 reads CSAEGTSGSYEQYF. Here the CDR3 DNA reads TGCAGTGCGGAAGGGACTAGCGGGAGTTACGAGCAGTACTTC.

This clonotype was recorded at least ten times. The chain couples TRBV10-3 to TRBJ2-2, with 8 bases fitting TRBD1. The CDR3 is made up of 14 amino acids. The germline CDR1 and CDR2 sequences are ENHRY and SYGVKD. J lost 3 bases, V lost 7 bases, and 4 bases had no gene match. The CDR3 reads CAIIPDRDTGELFF. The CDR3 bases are TGTGCCATCATCCCGGACAGGGACACCGGGGAGCTGTTTTTT.

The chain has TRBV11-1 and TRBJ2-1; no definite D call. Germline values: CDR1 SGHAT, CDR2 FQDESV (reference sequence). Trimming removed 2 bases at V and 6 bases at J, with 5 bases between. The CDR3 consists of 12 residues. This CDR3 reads CASSLTPNEQFF. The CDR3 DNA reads TGTGCCAGCAGCTTAACGCCCAATGAGCAGTTCTTC.

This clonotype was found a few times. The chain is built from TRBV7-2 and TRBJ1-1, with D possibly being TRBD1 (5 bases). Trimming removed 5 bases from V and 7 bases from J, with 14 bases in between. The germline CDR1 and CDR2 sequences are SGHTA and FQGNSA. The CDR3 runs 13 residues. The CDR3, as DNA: TGTGCCAGCAGCCCCTCGTTCGGGGGTGAAGCTTTCTTT. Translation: CASSPSFGGEAFF.

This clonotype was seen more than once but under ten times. CDR3 bases: TGTGCCAGCAGTTCCGACAGAGTTACCTACGAGCAGTACTTC. Encoded protein: CASSSDRVTYEQYF. V usage is TRBV12-3 or TRBV12-4 and J usage is TRBJ2-7, with D maybe TRBD1 (5 bases). Trimming pared 4 bases from V and 2 bases from J, leaving 12 bases between. The CDR3 length is 14 residues.

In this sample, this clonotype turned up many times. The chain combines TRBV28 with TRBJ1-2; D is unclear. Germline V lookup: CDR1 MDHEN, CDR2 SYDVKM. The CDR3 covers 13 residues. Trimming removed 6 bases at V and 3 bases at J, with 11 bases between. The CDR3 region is CASSSNKDYGYTF. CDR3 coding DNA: TGTGCCAGCAGCTCCAACAAGGACTATGGCTACACCTTC.

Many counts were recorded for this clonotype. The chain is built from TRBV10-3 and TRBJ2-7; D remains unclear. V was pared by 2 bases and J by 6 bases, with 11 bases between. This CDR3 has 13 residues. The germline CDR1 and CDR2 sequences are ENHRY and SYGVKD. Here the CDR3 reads CAISETAWGEQYF. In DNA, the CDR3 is TGTGCCATCAGTGAGACAGCATGGGGCGAGCAGTACTTC.